Listed here is a single T cell receptor (beta chain). This record belongs to a study of T cell changes during pregnancy in multiple sclerosis. The protocol was immunoSEQ multiplex PCR, while the TCRdb copy is restricted to in-frame clones and leaves out a portion. The repertoire has fewer than 85,000 clones, 85% to 95% of them found once; the top ten carry approximately 2.2%. Germline CDR1 SGHTA, CDR2 FQGNSA. The CDR3 runs to 14 residues. V lost 7 bases and J lost 0, with 12 bases in between. The sample here was peripheral blood, taken before pregnancy. V usage is TRBV7-2 and J usage is TRBJ2-5; D may be TRBD2 (5 bases). This clonotype was obtained from a female donor with multiple sclerosis, enrolled in a pregnancy study. The CDR3 bases are TGTGCCAGCATCAACCTAGCAAACCAAGAGACCCAGTACTTC. Its protein is CASINLANQETQYF. Supplemented by reference TRBV7-2 and TRBJ2-5, the full variable domain reads GAGVSQSPSNKVTEKGKDVELRCDPISGHTALYWYRQSLGQGLEFLIYFQGNSAPDKSGLPSDRFSAERTGGSVSTLTIQRTQQEDSAVYLCASINLANQETQYFGPGTRLLVL.